This T cell receptor (beta chain) was documented in a study of cytomegalovirus exposure and HLA in healthy donors (dated by TCRdb to about 2017). At the level of the whole study: According to an earlier analysis of 587 of the donors, roughly 180 million T cells yielded 90 million to 140 million unique TCR beta sequences and approximately 300 Gb of sequence data. An early release covering roughly 600 HLA-typed donors comprised 250 to 350 gigabases of sequencing data and 85 million to 100 million unique TCR sequences. The genetic ancestry cluster associated with self-reported Caucasian donors included 81% of the roughly 390 genotyped donors. The study was designed to test whether signatures of past pathogen exposure could be identified by cataloging public T cell receptors. The study used immunosequencing to profile the T cell repertoires of some 600 subjects and linked those repertoires to cytomegalovirus serostatus. In addition to the first cohort of 666 subjects, a separate validation cohort of approximately 130 different subjects was used. The study combined high-throughput TCR immunosequencing, statistical association of individual TCRs with disease status, and machine learning to predict cytomegalovirus infection status. A later analysis re-examined previously published TCR beta repertoires from more than 650 donors and added high-resolution HLA genotyping to investigate patterns of TCR occurrence. Rather than drawing on any new phenotypic data, the later analysis identified candidate immune exposures from TCR beta sequences and the way those sequences occurred across donors. An earlier analysis of approximately 630 of the donors applied high-throughput TCR beta sequencing to assess whether each TCR beta V gene segment acted as functional or pseudogenic. Alongside the repertoire data, information on donor age, sex, ethnicity and CMV serostatus was compiled. In a later genetic analysis, genome-wide SNP genotypes for about 55% of the roughly 700 donors were used, and that subset was treated as a discovery cohort. All discovery cohort repertoires had been generated on a single sequencing platform. Class I and class II HLA loci were covered by the typing at four-digit resolution. The number of donors typed differed by locus, with roughly 620-630 for A, B, C, DRB1 and DQB1, roughly 520 for DQA1, 606 for DPA1, and some 470 for DPB1. Five DR-DQ haplotypes were handled as single units for association and clustering, since linkage in the cohort was strong. Across some 400 genotyped donors of the cohort, an average of roughly 230,000 unique TCR beta nucleotide sequences per donor were sequenced, and 15% to 20% of those sequences were non-productive.

The cohort comprised fewer than 750 healthy bone marrow donors. At the time of sampling, every cohort member was nominally healthy, though immune exposures that went unrecorded were likely present. The donor tested CMV seropositive, placing the donor among the 250 to 300 seropositive members of the cohort. Every donor gave a peripheral blood sample, and the peripheral blood mononuclear cells from that sample were used for TCR beta sequencing. Genomic DNA was extracted from the blood cell samples with the Qiagen DNeasy Blood Extraction Kit. Broader findings and caveats from the paper: A few of the identified cytomegalovirus-associated TCR beta chains were confirmed in vitro to be specific for cytomegalovirus antigens. Linkage disequilibrium might explain the correlated functional status among segregating V segments, but an unknown experimental factor could not be ruled out. In a later analysis, most CMV-associated TCR beta chains were found to appear HLA-restricted, with HLA associations seemingly driven largely by CMV exposure. In a later analysis, HLA-associated TCR beta chains showed more clonal expansion and lower generation probabilities than non-associated chains that were equally common. A later analysis associated about 16,000 TCR beta sequences with specific HLA alleles at a false discovery rate of 0.05. According to the authors, the approach could potentially be generalized to other disease states and immunological phenotypes. Presence/absence analyses assumed roughly uniform sequencing depth across donors, an assumption that may not hold. Broadly in line with IMGT annotations, most TCR beta V segments showed up in productive rearrangements about 90% or about 30% of the time in an earlier analysis of several hundred of the donors. A further reported finding was that TCR beta sequences accurately predicted the HLA-A and HLA-B alleles for most subjects in the first cohort. A total of 150 to 200 TCR beta chains were listed by the study as associated with cytomegalovirus. According to a later analysis, TCR association rates differed among HLA loci, with DRB1 alleles showing the most associated TCRs and HLA-C alleles showing the fewest. In a later genetic analysis, a missense DCLRE1C variant was associated with V-gene and J-gene trimming of TCR beta chains, and the association was replicated in an independent cohort. This cohort had only TCR beta chains sequenced, and the lack of alpha or paired-chain data limited which features could be detected. Strong co-occurrence of HLA alleles, especially DR and DQ, made assigning TCR associations to individual alleles difficult. In a later genetic analysis, fewer N-insertions in productive TCRs were reported among donors in an Asian-associated ancestry cluster than the roughly 640-donor mean. Cytomegalovirus status was reported to be diagnosed by the classifier with high specificity and sensitivity in both the original and validation cohorts. The earlier analysis of some 560 of the donors excluded 15 to 20 rarely observed V segments, including chromosome 9 orphons, because counts were too low. The sequencing pipeline was judged likely to have produced a cluster of highly shared sequence variants as a technical artifact. According to a later analysis, parvovirus B19, influenza, CMV and Epstein-Barr virus appeared linked to several top co-occurrence clusters. Across donors, most TCR sequences were observed very rarely, whereas some public TCRs were present in many individuals. Immune exposure information for the cohort was limited to CMV serostatus. Because HLA typing was missing for some donors at each locus, association tests included only the typed subset.

Library generation was performed with the immunoSEQ multiplex PCR assay. A mixture of 60 forward primers for TCR Vbeta segments and 13 reverse primers for TCR Jbeta segments was used in the multiplex PCR. Amplification of the CDR3 region of rearranged TCR beta genes was performed with a multiplex PCR assay on genomic DNA. On the Illumina HiSeq System, the amplified TCR beta libraries were sequenced as 87-base-pair reads. The authors' pipeline ran thus. In a later analysis, some 80 million unique TCR beta chains were counted across the approximately 670 repertoires, and roughly 9.9 million of these chains were shared by at least two donors. To remove PCR and sequencing errors, raw reads were error-corrected and collapsed into unique sequences using a nearest-neighbor algorithm that merged closely related sequences. V, D and J gene segments were assigned by aligning CDR3 sequences to IMGT reference sequences. Each retained sequence needed at least a six-nucleotide match to both a V gene segment and a J gene segment. A rearrangement was called productive if the CDR3 had no stop codons and remained in frame with V and J, and every other rearrangement was called non-productive. CDR3 was defined according to IMGT convention as the region running from the second conserved V-encoded cysteine to the conserved J-encoded phenylalanine. The earlier analysis of roughly 590 of the donors excluded sequences that lacked an unambiguous match to a single V gene segment. An earlier analysis of fewer than 650 of the donors classified V segments as functional when productive rearrangements were above 56.7% and as segregating when the standard deviation between donors was above 5%. A statistical classification framework was built for diagnosing cytomegalovirus status from the catalog of TCR beta chain sequences. In a later analysis, TCR nucleotide sequences were compared against IMGT/GENE-DB human TR gene sequences so that V and J genes could be assigned. A later analysis assigned CDR3 sequences and most-parsimonious VDJ recombination scenarios with the TCRdist pipeline. In a later analysis, each TCR beta chain was defined by its CDR3 amino acid sequence together with its V-gene family, and reads lacking a unique V-gene family were excluded. A later analysis removed 450 to 600 highly shared, low-generation-probability nucleotide sequences to deal with suspected cross-contamination and a sequencing artifact. A later analysis calculated a clonal expansion index for each public chain from normalized within-repertoire ranks of inferred template counts. A later analysis computed generation probabilities with a VDJ recombination model fitted to out-of-frame rearrangements, and checked the results against IGoR. A later analysis scored TCR-TCR, TCR-HLA and TCR-CMV co-occurrence with hypergeometric tests, applying a repertoire-size bias correction to TCR pairs. False discovery rates were estimated in a later analysis by permuting HLA or CMV assignments 20 times. A later analysis grouped co-occurring TCRs with DBSCAN, adding TCRdist sequence similarity when clustering within HLA-allele-positive subsets. Co-occurrence clustering excluded repertoires with fewer than 30,000 or more than 120,000 public chains, plus five with anomalous nucleotide sharing. The table was pulled from immuneACCESS by TCRdb, which kept in-frame rearrangements only. Such tables lose some clones; where checked, under half of the loss comes from unresolved V genes, and the rest has no known cause. From that table come the V and J calls and clone size; the DNA was used to work out D and trimming. This sample comprises under 70,000 clones, around four fifths of them detected only once. The ten biggest clones cover more than 5% of the sample.

With regard to this clone: Its antigen specificity is not known. The record has no base qualities; no much larger clone is one base away.

The specimen sequenced was PBMCs. This sequence was found in a male donor in good health and CMV-seropositive.

The CDR3 here reads CASSFMGLGVPSQHF. The sequence in DNA is TGTGCCAGCAGTTTTATGGGGCTGGGCGTACCCTCCCAGCATTTT. The receptor chain draws on TRBV28 and TRBJ1-5, and TRBD1 may be the D gene, going by 5 matching bases. Deletion took 3 bases off V and 11 bases off J, with a span of 20 bases between the germline ends. The germline V gene supplies CDR1 MDHEN and CDR2 SYDVKM. The CDR3 spans 15 residues, from the cysteine through the phenylalanine. CDR3 DNA only is kept here, 45 bases in frame from base 1. With the rest looked up from the reference TRBV28 and TRBJ1-5 genes rather than sequenced, the full variable domain is DVKVTQSSRYLVKRTGEKVFLECVQDMDHENMFWYRQDPGLGLRLIYFSYDVKMKEKGDIPEGYSVSREKKERFSLILESASTNQTSMYLCASSFMGLGVPSQHFGDGTRLSIL.